The 12 T cell receptor beta chains below come from one sample, sequenced in a study of blood T cell repertoires in COVID-19. Some clones are missing from TCRdb's copy, which holds only in-frame ones; the method was immunoSEQ multiplex PCR. The table includes about 110,000 clones, approximately 84% detected once. The specimen was peripheral blood. These receptors all come from a human donor in a cohort sampled during active COVID-19.

V is TRBV5-5 and J is TRBJ2-1; 7 bases line up with TRBD2. The ends lost 6 bases at V and 2 bases at J; junction bases unmatched: 17. This CDR3 comprises 18 residues. CDR1 and CDR2 (germline): SGHKS, YYEKEE (reference sequence). The DNA of the CDR3 is TGTGCCAGCATCCCCCGGGGCGGGGGATATCCCCCCTACAATGAGCAGTTCTTC. This encodes CASIPRGGGYPPYNEQFF.

DNA for the CDR3: TGTGCCAGCAGTTTAAGGGGATTCGGGCAGTTCTTC. Translation gives CASSLRGFGQFF. This chain links TRBV27 with TRBJ2-1, with a weak D call TRBD1 (5 bases). Germline V gene sequence: CDR1 MNHEY, CDR2 SMNVEV (reference sequence). V lost 2 bases to trimming and J lost 12 bases, with 11 bases between them. The CDR3 loop spans 12 amino acids.

The chain has TRBV9 and TRBJ2-5, with D possibly matching TRBD2 (5 bases). V lost 2 bases, J lost 7 bases, and 15 bases lay in between. Germline values: CDR1 SGDLS, CDR2 YYNGEE. The CDR3 runs to 14 residues. CDR3 sequence (DNA): TGTGCCAGCAGCGTTGGACGGGATAAGGGGACCCAGTACTTC. Translated: CASSVGRDKGTQYF.

This clone was found a few times. V usage is TRBV18 and J usage is TRBJ1-2; no definite D call. V was clipped by 0 bases and J by 1 base, with 9 bases between them. CDR1 is KGHSH and CDR2 is LQKENI in the germline V gene. The CDR3 is 15 amino acids. CDR3 amino acids: CASSPPGGDNYGYTF. For the CDR3, the DNA is TGTGCCAGCTCACCACCTGGCGGAGATAACTATGGCTACACCTTC.

The chain carries TRBV7-3 and TRBJ1-2, with D maybe TRBD1 (6 bases). Trimming took off 2 bases at V and 2 bases at J, with 12 bases between the two ends. The CDR3 extends over 15 amino acids. Germline CDR1 and CDR2: SGHTA and FQGTGA. CDR3 DNA sequence: TGTGCCAGCAGCTTAGACAGGAGTGGAAACTATGGCTACACCTTC. It specifies CASSLDRSGNYGYTF.

The genes are TRBV7-2 and TRBJ2-1; 12 nucleotides align to TRBD2. The germline V gene has CDR1 SGHTA and CDR2 FQGNSA. There are 15 residues in the CDR3. Trimming cost V 5 bases and J 9 bases; bases outside gene matches: 8. CDR3 protein: CASSPRLAGVGEQFF. CDR3 nucleotide sequence: TGTGCCAGCAGCCCCAGACTAGCGGGAGTGGGTGAGCAGTTCTTC.

This chain uses TRBV19 with TRBJ1-1; possibly TRBD1 for D (5 bases). Germline lookup yields CDR1 LNHDA and CDR2 SQIVND (reference sequence). V dropped 5 bases and J dropped 7 bases, with 14 bases sitting between them. This CDR3 is 13 amino acids long. The CDR3 spells CASSSTRQGEAFF. The CDR3 DNA reads as TGTGCCAGTAGTTCCACACGGCAGGGTGAAGCTTTCTTT.

This chain links TRBV30 with TRBJ1-5, with 10 positions matching TRBD1. J lost 1 base, V lost 2 bases, and 5 bases had no gene match. The CDR3 contains 16 residues. In germline, CDR1 is GTSNPN, CDR2 SVGIG (reference sequence). CDR3 loop: CAWSSRTGGSNQPQHF. The CDR3 DNA reads TGTGCCTGGAGTTCCAGGACAGGGGGGAGCAATCAGCCCCAGCATTTT.

The rearrangement joins TRBV5-6 to TRBJ2-3; TRBD2 matches at 15 bases. V gave up 3 bases and J gave up 1 base; unmatched junction bases: 6. Germline V gives CDR1 SGHDT, CDR2 YYEEEE. This CDR3 comprises 18 residues. The CDR3 here is CASSWTSGRADRTDTQYF. In nucleotides, the CDR3 is TGTGCCAGCAGCTGGACTAGCGGGAGGGCCGATCGCACAGATACGCAGTATTTT.

V gene TRBV7-3 combines with J gene TRBJ2-2; TRBD1 agrees at 8 bases. V gave up 6 bases and J gave up 5 bases; unmatched junction bases: 5. There are 14 residues in the CDR3. Germline V gene sequence: CDR1 SGHTA, CDR2 FQGTGA. CDR3 in DNA: TGTGCCAGCAGGGGACAGGTCGGAACCGGGGAGCTGTTTTTT. Its protein is CASRGQVGTGELFF.

This clone showed up just once. The chain carries TRBV5-6 and TRBJ2-7, with D possibly TRBD2 on 6 matching bases. Trimming removed 3 bases from V and 3 bases from J, with 10 bases in between. CDR1 and CDR2 from the germline V gene are SGHDT and YYEEEE. This CDR3 has 13 amino acids. CDR3 protein: CASSSGGNYEQYV. Written as DNA, the CDR3 is TGTGCCAGCAGCTCAGGAGGGAACTACGAGCAGTACGTC.

The V call is TRBV5-8, the J call TRBJ2-7, with 8 nucleotides matching TRBD1. The germline gives CDR1 SGHTS, CDR2 YDEGEE. The CDR3 sequence is 13 residues long. Trimming at V came to 5 bases and at J to 5 bases, leaving 6 bases not matched to a gene. CDR3 amino acids: CASRSTGADEQYF. CDR3 sequence (DNA): TGTGCCAGCAGATCGACAGGGGCCGACGAGCAGTACTTC.